This T cell receptor (beta chain) was sequenced during a study of CD4 T cells in relation to SARS-CoV-2 and coronaviruses. Study at large: Convalescent donors were aged about 20 to 75, with median approximately 42 years.

CD4 enrichment then naive enrichment separated naive from memory CD4+ cells. Trimming removed 1 base from V and 2 bases from J, with 8 bases in between. The CDR3 length is 15 residues. CDR1 and CDR2 (germline): MDHEN, SYDVKM. Sequencing used immunoSEQ multiplex PCR; TCRdb keeps in-frame clones, though not all of them. The table shows about 37,000 clones, with 75% to 90% occurring only once. The clonotype originates from an adult with COVID-19. The chain links TRBV28 to TRBJ2-2, with D possibly being TRBD2 (5 bases). Sequences were obtained from memory CD4+ T cells from PBMCs. The CDR3 protein is CASSLFGLNTGELFF. In DNA form, the CDR3 reads TGTGCCAGCAGTTTATTTGGACTTAACACCGGGGAGCTGTTTTTT.